This TCR beta chain was sequenced for a study of blood T cells in healthy people across ages. The authors ran a second PCR of roughly 6 to 12 cycles using a sample-barcoded 5' primer and a J-beta primer mix. TCRdb used MiXCR to reprocess the 5' RACE reads, holding one entry per CDR3 protein. The data contain about 690,000 distinct CDR3 sequences, roughly 43% of them seen just once; the ten biggest clones take up approximately 31%. V lost 1 base and J lost 8, with 16 bases in between. CDR3 length equals 14 residues. Germline V gene sequence: CDR1 GTSNPN, CDR2 SVGIG (reference sequence). Sample: blood. The V and J genes are TRBV30 and TRBJ2-3, with a weak D call TRBD1 (6 bases). The receptor comes from a man at least 80 years old in good health. DNA of the CDR3: TGTGCCTGGAGTGGGACATTCTTAGGGGGTACGCAGTATTTT. This sequence encodes CAWSGTFLGGTQYF. The full variable domain, in which reference TRBV30 and TRBJ2-3 provide the parts outside the CDR3, is SQTIHQWPATLVQPVGSPLSLECTVEGTSNPNLYWYRQAAGRGLQLLFYSVGIGQISSEVPQNLSASRPQDRQFILSSKKLLLSDSGFYLCAWSGTFLGGTQYFGPGTRLTVL.